This record concerns one T cell receptor beta chain sequence. These data originate in a study of blood T cell repertoires in COVID-19. In the study overall: From T cells, B-cell-depleted T cells, or PBMCs came the material, which was cDNA or gDNA.

Germline V gene data show CDR1 as SGHAT and CDR2 as FQNNGV. V lost 5 bases, J lost 3 bases, and 2 bases stayed unmatched. The CDR3 spans 13 residues. Seattle patient enrollment occurred during active infection, with longitudinal follow-up thereafter. Authors' processing steps: Estimated nucleated cell counts came from reference gene primer amplification. Assay used: immunoSEQ multiplex PCR; TCRdb lists only in-frame clones, some missing. V and J calls and clone size are given by that table; D and trimming were obtained from the DNA. The table lists approximately 460,000 clones, 80% to 90% of them singletons.

Material: peripheral blood. V gene TRBV11-2 combines with J gene TRBJ2-7; the match to TRBD1 covers 9 bases. The TCR was taken from a young man with COVID-19, enrolled during active disease. The CDR3 nucleotides read TGTGCCAGCAGCGCGGGACAGGGCTACGAGCAGTACTTC. Its translation: CASSAGQGYEQYF. Combining the CDR3 with reference TRBV11-2 and TRBJ2-7 gives the whole variable domain EAGVAQSPRYKIIEKRQSVAFWCNPISGHATLYWYQQILGQGPKLLIQFQNNGVVDDSQLPKDRFSAERLKGVDSTLKIQPAKLEDSAVYLCASSAGQGYEQYFGPGTRLTVT.